The 29 T cell receptor beta chains listed next were all sequenced from one sample in a study of T cells in Graves' hyperthyroidism and ophthalmopathy. The TCR beta CDR3 regions underwent amplification using RNA transcripts as the source. The primer set for the first-round RT-PCR of the TCR CDR3 was HTBI. TCRdb re-called the multiplex PCR reads through MiXCR, storing one row per CDR3 protein. This sample has roughly 180,000 distinct CDR3 sequences, with over 15% found just once. Material for sequencing was blood. The receptor source for this set is a woman between 45 and 60 years old with Graves' hyperthyroidism.

Many counts were recorded for this clonotype. V usage is TRBV12-3 or TRBV12-4 and J usage is TRBJ2-1; 7 positions match TRBD1. The ends lost 8 bases at V and 8 bases at J; junction bases unmatched: 12. The CDR3 is made up of 14 amino acids. Written as DNA, the CDR3 is TGTGCCAGCTGTGGAGACAGGGTCTCGTATGAGCAGTTCTTC. Translating it yields CASCGDRVSYEQFF.

At least ten counts were recorded for this clonotype. This chain uses TRBV7-2 with TRBJ2-1; D is unclear. V was clipped by 1 base and J by 6 bases, with 7 bases between them. This CDR3 comprises 13 residues. Germline CDR1 and CDR2: SGHTA and FQGNSA. The CDR3 region has the DNA TGTGCCAGCAGCTTAGTGGGGTCCAATGAGCAGTTCTTC. This codes for CASSLVGSNEQFF.

This clonotype was detected a few times. The V call is TRBV3-1, the J call TRBJ1-2, with unresolved D. This CDR3 has 13 residues. The germline V gene encodes CDR1 LGHDT and CDR2 YNNKEL (reference sequence). V shed 1 base and J shed 4 bases, with 7 bases lying between them. CDR3 residues: CASSQGQTYGYTF. CDR3 in DNA: TGTGCCAGCAGCCAAGGGCAGACCTATGGCTACACCTTC.

This clonotype was seen more than once but under ten times. The rearrangement uses TRBV20-1 and TRBJ2-3; 11 bases are shared with TRBD1. Germline CDR1 DFQATT, CDR2 SNEGSKA (reference sequence). This CDR3 spans 15 amino acids. V was pared by 5 bases and J by 4 bases, with 8 bases of the junction left unmatched. The CDR3: CSAPPGQGVADTQYF. As DNA, the CDR3 is TGCAGTGCTCCGCCGGGACAGGGGGTCGCAGATACGCAGTATTTT.

This clonotype was seen many times. The chain is built from TRBV6-6 and TRBJ2-4, with D possibly called TRBD1 or TRBD2 (5 bases each). Trimming shortened V by 0 bases and J by 2 bases, and 14 bases separated the two germline ends. Germline-derived CDR1 and CDR2 are MNHNY and SVGAGI (reference sequence). The CDR3 covers 17 residues. The CDR3 is CASSYSSFEGPKNIQYF. In DNA form, the CDR3 reads TGTGCCAGCAGTTACTCGAGTTTCGAGGGGCCCAAAAACATTCAGTACTTC.

The chain is built from TRBV18 and TRBJ2-3; unclear D gene. The germline V and J ends were trimmed by 4 bases and 0 bases, with 11 bases remaining between them. Germline V CDR1 and CDR2: KGHSH, LQKENI. The CDR3 length is 15 residues. The CDR3 DNA sequence: TGTGCCAGCTCACGCGGTTTCATTAGCACAGATACGCAGTATTTT. Encoded protein: CASSRGFISTDTQYF.

This clonotype was seen ten or more times. The V call is TRBV19, the J call TRBJ2-1, with D possibly matching TRBD1 (5 bases). V was pared by 3 bases and J by 6 bases, with 15 bases between. Germline V gene sequence: CDR1 LNHDA, CDR2 SQIVND (reference sequence). There are 15 residues in the CDR3. The CDR3 DNA reads as TGTGCCAGTAGTATCACAGGTTCTTGGGGCAATGAGCAGTTCTTC. It is translated as CASSITGSWGNEQFF.

This rearrangement joins TRBV4-1 to TRBJ2-5, with a tentative D call TRBD1 (6 bases). The germline CDR1 and CDR2 sequences are MGHRA and YSYEKL. Trimming left V 4 bases short and J 4 bases short, with 22 bases between. CDR3 length: 17 amino acids. The CDR3 protein is CASSPPRSTGIRETQYF. In nucleotides, the CDR3 is TGCGCCAGCAGCCCACCTAGGTCTACAGGGATTCGAGAGACCCAGTACTTC.

There are many counts of this clonotype. The chain uses TRBV7-9 and TRBJ1-2; D uncertain. Germline lookup yields CDR1 SEHNR and CDR2 FQNEAQ (reference sequence). Trimming stripped 6 bases from V and 14 bases from J, with 19 bases between. CDR3 length equals 12 residues. This CDR3 is CASRSDPGSWTF. In DNA, the CDR3 is TGTGCCAGCAGATCGGACCCTGGGTCGTGGACCTTC. Full variable domain (remainder filled in from reference TRBV7-9 and TRBJ1-2): DTGVSQNPRHKITKRGQNVTFRCDPISEHNRLYWYRQTLGQGPEFLTYFQNEAQLEKSRLLSDRFSAERPKGSFSTLEIQRTEQGDSAMYLCASRSDPGSWTFGSGTRLTVV.

This clonotype was observed a handful of times. This chain links TRBV7-2 with TRBJ1-1; no firm D call. The CDR3 is made up of 15 amino acids. The V and J ends lost 1 base and 0 bases respectively, with 9 bases between them. The germline V gene has CDR1 SGHTA and CDR2 FQGNSA. CDR3 region: CASSLVVGMNTEAFF. CDR3 nucleotide sequence: TGTGCCAGCAGCTTAGTTGTAGGCATGAACACTGAAGCTTTCTTT.

V usage is TRBV5-1 and J usage is TRBJ2-1; D is undetermined. The CDR3 is made up of 16 amino acids. Germline lookup yields CDR1 SGHRS and CDR2 YFSETQ. V lost 0 bases, J lost 2 bases, and 12 bases lay in between. The CDR3 loop reads CASSLVGSDPYNEQFF. CDR3 in DNA: TGCGCCAGCAGCTTGGTTGGATCGGACCCCTACAATGAGCAGTTCTTC.

This clonotype was recorded many times. This chain joins TRBV7-8 and TRBJ1-1; perhaps TRBD1 as D (6 bases). The length of the CDR3 is 16 residues. The V end was cut by 1 base, the J end by 0 bases, with 12 bases between. CDR1 and CDR2 (germline): SGHVS, FQNEAQ. The CDR3 bases are TGTGCCAGCAGCTTAGAAGGGCGACAGGTGAACACTGAAGCTTTCTTT. Translated: CASSLEGRQVNTEAFF.

This clonotype came up many times. V is TRBV11-2 and J is TRBJ1-1; maybe TRBD1 (6 bases). Germline values: CDR1 SGHAT, CDR2 FQNNGV. V was shortened by 3 bases and J by 5 bases, with 13 bases between the two germline ends. The CDR3 consists of 14 residues. CDR3 sequence (DNA): TGTGCCAGCAGCTTGGCCACAGGGCTAACTGAAGCTTTCTTT. This sequence encodes CASSLATGLTEAFF.

The table lists this clonotype with a few counts. The gene calls are TRBV7-3 and TRBJ2-2, with 7 bases matching TRBD1. Germline V gives CDR1 SGHTA, CDR2 FQGTGA. The CDR3 extends over 17 amino acids. V shed 2 bases and J 1 base; nucleotides not matched to a gene: 7. The CDR3 loop is CASSLQGVSRNTGELFF. In DNA form, the CDR3 reads TGTGCCAGCAGCTTACAGGGGGTATCGAGGAACACCGGGGAGCTGTTTTTT.

This clonotype has just one count. V gene TRBV6-5 combines with J gene TRBJ2-5; D uncertain. Germline V CDR1 and CDR2: MNHEY, SVGAGI. Deletions cut 2 bases from V and 4 bases from J, with 11 bases between. The CDR3 is 14 residues long. In nucleotides, the CDR3 is TGTGCCAGCAGTTACCGTACAGTATCAGAGACCCAGTACTTC. Its translation is CASSYRTVSETQYF.

This clonotype was seen many times. The chain recombines TRBV6-2 or TRBV6-3 with TRBJ2-7; D is possibly TRBD1 (6 bases). With 6 bases removed from V and 6 bases from J, the gap between germline ends came to 9 bases. There are 11 residues in the CDR3. Germline CDR1 and CDR2: MNHEY and SVGEGT. Here the CDR3 DNA reads TGTGCCAGCAGCAACAGGGTCGAGCAGTACTTC. Translating gives CASSNRVEQYF.

This chain uses TRBV18 with TRBJ1-4; D is undetermined. The germline V and J ends were trimmed by 4 bases and 2 bases, with 11 bases remaining between them. CDR3 size: 15 residues. Per the germline V gene, CDR1 is KGHSH and CDR2 is LQKENI. Written as DNA, the CDR3 is TGTGCCAGCTCACTGGTTCGGCAGACTAATGAAAAACTGTTTTTT. This encodes CASSLVRQTNEKLFF.

This clonotype was seen repeatedly, ten times or more. This chain links TRBV6-1 with TRBJ1-6, with 7 bases matching TRBD1. The CDR3 runs 15 residues. V was pared by 6 bases and J by 10 bases, with 12 bases of the junction left unmatched. The germline V gene has CDR1 MNHNS and CDR2 SASEGT. The CDR3: CASRDRRGGISPLHF. In nucleotides, the CDR3 is TGTGCCAGCAGGGACAGGAGGGGAGGAATCTCACCCCTCCACTTT.

This clonotype occurred many times. In DNA form, the CDR3 reads TGTGCCAGCAGGCGGTATAAGGATAGCAATCAGCCCCAGCATTTT. This translates into CASRRYKDSNQPQHF. The chain links TRBV2 to TRBJ1-5; unclear D gene. Germline CDR1 SNHLY, CDR2 FYNNEI. The CDR3 extends over 15 amino acids. With 6 bases removed from V and 0 bases from J, the gap between germline ends came to 12 bases.

This clonotype appeared many times. V gene TRBV5-4 combines with J gene TRBJ2-3; 10 nucleotides line up with TRBD2. Germline values: CDR1 SGHNT, CDR2 YYREEE (reference sequence). The CDR3 extends over 16 amino acids. With 1 base clipped from V and 4 bases from J, the junction kept 6 bases outside the gene matches. DNA for the CDR3: TGTGCCAGCAGCTTGATAACGAGCGGGGGGGCAGATACGCAGTATTTT. This codes for CASSLITSGGADTQYF.

At least ten counts were recorded for this clonotype. The CDR3 coding sequence is TGCAGTGCTAGGGGACCTAATCAGCCCCAGCATTTT. Protein: CSARGPNQPQHF. The chain recombines TRBV20-1 with TRBJ1-5, with a tentative D call TRBD1 (5 bases). Trimming cost V 3 bases and J 4 bases, with 7 bases left between them. The CDR3 runs 12 residues. The V gene's germline CDR1 is DFQATT and CDR2 SNEGSKA (reference sequence).

There are many counts of this clonotype. The rearrangement uses TRBV19 and TRBJ1-2, with a tentative D call TRBD1 (6 bases). V gave up 5 bases and J gave up 4 bases, with 26 bases separating them. CDR3 length: 18 amino acids. CDR1 is LNHDA, CDR2 SQIVND, per germline (reference sequence). The CDR3 DNA follows: TGTGCCAGTAGTGAGCCAGGGGATATGGACGACCCATTCTATGGCTACACCTTC. It specifies CASSEPGDMDDPFYGYTF. The whole variable domain, filled in from reference TRBV19 and TRBJ1-2, reads DGGITQSPKYLFRKEGQNVTLSCEQNLNHDAMYWYRQDPGQGLRLIYYSQIVNDFQKGDIAEGYSVSREKKESFPLTVTSAQKNPTAFYLCASSEPGDMDDPFYGYTFGSGTRLTVV.

At least ten counts were recorded for this clonotype. The V call is TRBV15, the J call TRBJ2-5; no clear D. This CDR3 comprises 13 residues. Germline assignment: CDR1 LNHNV and CDR2 YYDKDF (reference sequence). Trimming took 8 bases from V and 5 from J, leaving 15 bases between them. CDR3 sequence: CATGKRALETQYF. In DNA form, the CDR3 reads TGTGCCACCGGCAAACGAGCTTTGGAGACCCAGTACTTC.

This clonotype was observed many times. The chain uses TRBV20-1 and TRBJ2-3, with 7 bases fitting TRBD1. The germline gives CDR1 DFQATT, CDR2 SNEGSKA (reference sequence). This CDR3 contains 14 residues. Losses at the gene ends were 8 bases for V and 0 bases for J; bases not matched to a gene: 8. CDR3 coding DNA: TGCAGTTGGGATCCGACAGGGAGCACAGATACGCAGTATTTT. Its translation: CSWDPTGSTDTQYF.

This clonotype has ten or more counts. This rearrangement joins TRBV5-1 to TRBJ2-7, with 7 bases identical to TRBD2. This CDR3 has 13 amino acids. V lost 7 bases to trimming and J lost 3 bases; unmatched junction nucleotides: 7. Germline lookup yields CDR1 SGHRS and CDR2 YFSETQ. The CDR3 sequence: CASGEGAYYEQYF. The DNA of the CDR3 is TGCGCCAGCGGGGAGGGAGCCTACTACGAGCAGTACTTC. Supplemented by reference TRBV5-1 and TRBJ2-7, the full variable domain reads KAGVTQTPRYLIKTRGQQVTLSCSPISGHRSVSWYQQTPGQGLQFLFEYFSETQRNKGNFPGRFSGRQFSNSRSEMNVSTLELGDSALYLCASGEGAYYEQYFGPGTRLTVT.

This clonotype showed up many times. The rearrangement uses TRBV20-1 and TRBJ2-1, with 8 positions matching TRBD1. Trimming removed 4 bases from V and 5 bases from J; junction bases left unmatched: 4. The length of the CDR3 is 13 residues. Germline loops: CDR1 DFQATT, CDR2 SNEGSKA (reference sequence). CDR3 sequence: CSATLQGDNEQFF. In nucleotides, the CDR3 is TGCAGTGCTACGTTACAGGGGGACAATGAGCAGTTCTTC.

This clonotype was counted a few times. The CDR3 loop is CASSPIGNTEAFF. CDR3 DNA sequence: TGTGCCAGCAGCCCAATTGGGAACACTGAAGCTTTCTTT. J is TRBJ1-1 and V is TRBV7-6; D not certain. The CDR3 loop spans 13 amino acids. Trimming left V 5 bases short and J 1 base short, with 8 bases between. Germline V gene data show CDR1 as SGHVS and CDR2 as FNYEAQ.

The J gene is TRBJ2-5, the V gene TRBV6-2 or TRBV6-3, with no clear D. The length of the CDR3 is 15 residues. From germline, CDR1 is MNHEY and CDR2 SVGEGT. The V and J ends lost 3 bases and 4 bases respectively, with 15 bases between them. CDR3 nucleotides: TGTGCCAGCAGTTATGGAGCATTACCAGGAGAGACCCAGTACTTC. Protein: CASSYGALPGETQYF.

This clonotype was recorded at least ten times. The V and J genes are TRBV10-3 and TRBJ1-1; TRBD1 matches at 8 bases. V gave up 5 bases and J gave up 12 bases; unmatched junction bases: 8. This CDR3 is built from 12 residues. CDR1 and CDR2 from the germline V gene are ENHRY and SYGVKD. CDR3 sequence reads: CAISSRDRLSFF. For the CDR3, the DNA is TGTGCCATCAGTAGCCGGGACAGGTTGTCTTTCTTT.